This T cell receptor (beta chain) was sequenced during a study of cytomegalovirus exposure and HLA in healthy donors. CDR1 SGDLS and CDR2 YYNGEE come from the germline V gene. CDR3 size: 14 residues. The germline V and J ends were trimmed by 4 bases and 0 bases, with 10 bases remaining between them. In the PCR, 60 Vbeta and 13 Jbeta primers were used. Method: immunoSEQ multiplex PCR; TCRdb's copy keeps in-frame clones and lacks some. The data contain roughly 98,000 clones, around 68% of them seen just once; the ten biggest clones take up roughly 2.5%. Sequences were obtained from PBMCs. The chain uses TRBV9 and TRBJ2-5; D is unclear. This receptor was taken from a man aged 50-59 years in good health and CMV-seronegative. This chain's CDR3 is CASSPTRYQETQYF. CDR3 bases: TGTGCCAGCAGCCCTACCAGGTACCAAGAGACCCAGTACTTC. Based on the CDR3 plus reference TRBV9 and TRBJ2-5, the full variable domain is DSGVTQTPKHLITATGQRVTLRCSPRSGDLSVYWYQQSLDQGLQFLIQYYNGEERAKGNILERFSAQQFPDLHSELNLSSLELGDSALYFCASSPTRYQETQYFGPGTRLLVL.